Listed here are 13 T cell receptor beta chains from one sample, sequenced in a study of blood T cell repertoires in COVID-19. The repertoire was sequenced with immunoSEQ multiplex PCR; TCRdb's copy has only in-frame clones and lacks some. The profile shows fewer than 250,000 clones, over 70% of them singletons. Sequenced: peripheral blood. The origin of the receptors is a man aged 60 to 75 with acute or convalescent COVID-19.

The CDR3 reads CASSPGQGGLWGNEQFF. In DNA, the CDR3 is TGCGCCAGCAGCCCAGGACAGGGAGGACTTTGGGGCAATGAGCAGTTCTTC. The chain couples TRBV5-1 to TRBJ2-1; 8 bases are shared with TRBD1. V dropped 4 bases and J dropped 6; count of bases not matched to a gene: 15. Germline V gene sequence: CDR1 SGHRS, CDR2 YFSETQ. CDR3 length equals 17 residues. The variable domain in full, with the rest retrieved from reference TRBV5-1 and TRBJ2-1, is KAGVTQTPRYLIKTRGQQVTLSCSPISGHRSVSWYQQTPGQGLQFLFEYFSETQRNKGNFPGRFSGRQFSNSRSEMNVSTLELGDSALYLCASSPGQGGLWGNEQFFGPGTRLTVL.

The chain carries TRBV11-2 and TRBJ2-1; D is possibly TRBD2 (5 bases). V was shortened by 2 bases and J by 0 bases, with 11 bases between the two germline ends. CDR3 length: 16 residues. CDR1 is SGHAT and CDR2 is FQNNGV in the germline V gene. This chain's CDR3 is CASSLRADDSYNEQFF. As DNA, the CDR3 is TGTGCCAGCAGCTTACGAGCGGACGACTCCTACAATGAGCAGTTCTTC.

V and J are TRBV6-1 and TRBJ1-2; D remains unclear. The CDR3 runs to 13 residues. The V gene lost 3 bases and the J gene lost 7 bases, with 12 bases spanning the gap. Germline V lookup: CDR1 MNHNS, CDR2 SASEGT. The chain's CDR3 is CASSDLNSSGYTF. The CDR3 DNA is TGTGCCAGCAGTGATCTCAACAGCAGTGGCTACACCTTC.

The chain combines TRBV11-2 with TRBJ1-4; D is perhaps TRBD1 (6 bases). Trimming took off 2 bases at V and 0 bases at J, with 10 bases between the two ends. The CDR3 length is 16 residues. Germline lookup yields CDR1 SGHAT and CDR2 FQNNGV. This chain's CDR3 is CASSLFPGATNEKLFF. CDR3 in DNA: TGTGCCAGCAGCTTATTCCCAGGGGCAACTAATGAAAAACTGTTTTTT.

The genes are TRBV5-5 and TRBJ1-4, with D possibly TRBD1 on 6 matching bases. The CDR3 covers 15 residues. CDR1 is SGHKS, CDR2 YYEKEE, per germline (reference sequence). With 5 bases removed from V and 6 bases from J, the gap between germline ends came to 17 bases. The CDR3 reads CASSQTGMLDEKLFF. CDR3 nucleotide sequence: TGTGCCAGCAGTCAAACAGGGATGCTAGATGAAAAACTGTTTTTT.

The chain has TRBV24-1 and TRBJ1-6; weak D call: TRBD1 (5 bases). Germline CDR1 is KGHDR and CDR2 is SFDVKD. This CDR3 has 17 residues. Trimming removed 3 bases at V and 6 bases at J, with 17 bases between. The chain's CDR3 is CATSDPRVGKGNSPLHF. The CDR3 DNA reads TGTGCCACCAGTGATCCCAGGGTAGGGAAAGGTAATTCACCCCTCCACTTT.

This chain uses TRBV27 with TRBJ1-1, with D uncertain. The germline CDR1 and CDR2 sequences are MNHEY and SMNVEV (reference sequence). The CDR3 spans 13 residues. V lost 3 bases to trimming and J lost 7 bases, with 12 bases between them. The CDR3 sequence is CASSLGGLGEAFF. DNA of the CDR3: TGTGCCAGCAGTTTGGGTGGGCTCGGTGAAGCTTTCTTT.

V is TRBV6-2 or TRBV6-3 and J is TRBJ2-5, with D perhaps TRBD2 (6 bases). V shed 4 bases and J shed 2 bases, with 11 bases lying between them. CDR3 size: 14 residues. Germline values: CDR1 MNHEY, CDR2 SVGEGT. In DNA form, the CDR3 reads TGTGCCAGCAGTTCCCGGGAGCCACAAGAGACCCAGTACTTC. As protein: CASSSREPQETQYF.

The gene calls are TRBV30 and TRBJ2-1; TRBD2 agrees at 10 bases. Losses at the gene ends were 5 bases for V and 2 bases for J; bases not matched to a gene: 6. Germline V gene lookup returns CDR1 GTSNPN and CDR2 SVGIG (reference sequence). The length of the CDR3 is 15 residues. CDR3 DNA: TGTGCCTGGGCCCGCGGACTAGCGGCCTACAATGAGCAGTTCTTC. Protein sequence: CAWARGLAAYNEQFF.

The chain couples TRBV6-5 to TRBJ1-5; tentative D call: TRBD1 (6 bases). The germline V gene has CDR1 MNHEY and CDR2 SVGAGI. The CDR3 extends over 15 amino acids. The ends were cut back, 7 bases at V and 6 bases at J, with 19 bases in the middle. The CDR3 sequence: CASIPDRIASQPQHF. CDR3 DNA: TGTGCCAGCATCCCCGACAGGATAGCAAGTCAGCCCCAGCATTTT.

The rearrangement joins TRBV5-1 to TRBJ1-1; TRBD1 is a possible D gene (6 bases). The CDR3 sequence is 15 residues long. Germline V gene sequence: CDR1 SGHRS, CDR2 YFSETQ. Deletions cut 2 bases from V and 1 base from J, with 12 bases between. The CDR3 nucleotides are TGCGCCAGCAGCTTACAAACGACAGGGAACACTGAAGCTTTCTTT. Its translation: CASSLQTTGNTEAFF.

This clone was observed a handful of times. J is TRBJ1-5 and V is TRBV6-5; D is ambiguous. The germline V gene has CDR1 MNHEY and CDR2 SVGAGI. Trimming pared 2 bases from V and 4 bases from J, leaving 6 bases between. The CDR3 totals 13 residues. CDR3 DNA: TGTGCCAGCAGTTACGGAGCGAATCAGCCCCAGCATTTT. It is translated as CASSYGANQPQHF.

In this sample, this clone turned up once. The DNA of the CDR3 is TGCGCCAGCAGCTCCCGGACAGGCGCTGGAAACACCATATATTTT. Translated, it gives CASSSRTGAGNTIYF. This sequence joins TRBV5-1 and TRBJ1-3; TRBD1 matches at 7 bases. CDR3 length: 15 amino acids. Germline V gene sequence: CDR1 SGHRS, CDR2 YFSETQ. Trimming removed 3 bases from V and 2 bases from J; junction bases left unmatched: 5.